The 8 T cell receptor beta chains listed next were all sequenced from one sample in a study of blood T cell repertoires in COVID-19. Profiling relied on immunoSEQ multiplex PCR, and the TCRdb table lists in-frame clones only, not all of them. The data hold around 220,000 clones, with 80% to 90% observed a single time. The specimen was peripheral blood. Receptors were obtained from a man aged 30 to 45 with active or convalescent COVID-19.

V gene TRBV11-2 combines with J gene TRBJ2-2; 11 bases are a match to TRBD1. Germline trimming cut 5 bases from V and 8 bases from J; bases unmatched to any gene: 13. The CDR3 totals 17 residues. The germline CDR1 and CDR2 sequences are SGHAT and FQNNGV. CDR3 bases: TGTGCCAGCAGCCCCTTCGTGGGACAGGGGGGTGCAGGGGAGCTGTTTTTT. Amino acids: CASSPFVGQGGAGELFF.

About this clone itself: A single base separates this from a much larger clone, so it may be a read error. The chain has TRBV28 and TRBJ1-1; 7 nucleotides match TRBD1. Germline assignment: CDR1 MDHEN and CDR2 SYDVKM. Losses at the gene ends were 6 bases for V and 4 bases for J; bases not matched to a gene: 5. CDR3 length equals 13 residues. The CDR3 sequence is CASRLTGPTEAFF. The CDR3 DNA follows: TGTGCCAGCAGGTTGACAGGGCCCACTGAAGCTTTCTTT.

The chain has TRBV28 and TRBJ2-7; D not certain. This CDR3 is 14 amino acids long. V lost 8 bases, J lost 4 bases, and 18 bases lay in between. The germline V gene encodes CDR1 MDHEN and CDR2 SYDVKM. The CDR3 nucleotides read TGTGCCAGCGGGCACACACCACCCAATTACGAGCAGTACTTC. This codes for CASGHTPPNYEQYF.

The V call is TRBV7-9, the J call TRBJ1-1, with 9 bases aligning to TRBD1. CDR3 length: 15 residues. Germline CDR1 SEHNR, CDR2 FQNEAQ (reference sequence). After removal of 5 bases from V and 4 bases from J, the junction contained 8 bases not matched to a gene. As DNA, the CDR3 is TGTGCCAGCAGCCGCGGGACAGGGTTTTTCACTGAAGCTTTCTTT. This gives the protein CASSRGTGFFTEAFF.

The gene calls are TRBV11-2 and TRBJ1-2, with 8 bases fitting TRBD1. Germline CDR1 reads SGHAT; CDR2 reads FQNNGV. V lost 0 bases to trimming and J lost 4 bases; unmatched junction nucleotides: 7. This CDR3 comprises 16 residues. As DNA, the CDR3 is TGTGCCAGCAGCTTAGATCTTGGGACAGGCCCCTATGGCTACACCTTC. Translated: CASSLDLGTGPYGYTF.

The chain uses TRBV6-1 and TRBJ2-7; a weak D match, TRBD1 (6 bases). Germline assignment: CDR1 MNHNS and CDR2 SASEGT. The CDR3 loop spans 15 amino acids. Between the trimmed V and J ends, which lost 1 base and 3 bases, there was a span of 13 bases. The CDR3 coding sequence is TGTGCCAGCAGTGAAGGGCAGGACAGATTCTACGAGCAGTACTTC. Its translation: CASSEGQDRFYEQYF.

This chain uses TRBV28 with TRBJ1-2, with TRBD1 identical over 7 bases. CDR3 size: 14 residues. Germline trimming cut 3 bases from V and 4 bases from J; bases unmatched to any gene: 5. Germline values: CDR1 MDHEN, CDR2 SYDVKM. The CDR3 region is CASSFRGQIYGYTF. Here the CDR3 DNA reads TGTGCCAGCAGTTTCAGGGGACAGATCTATGGCTACACCTTC.

J is TRBJ2-3 and V is TRBV18; perhaps TRBD1 as D (7 bases). Trimming took off 4 bases at V and 1 base at J, with 12 bases between the two ends. Germline loops: CDR1 KGHSH, CDR2 LQKENI. The CDR3 length is 15 residues. DNA of the CDR3: TGTGCCAGCTCACGGGGGGACAGCCGCACAGATACGCAGTATTTT. This translates into CASSRGDSRTDTQYF.